This T cell receptor (beta chain) was sequenced during a study of T-cell reconstitution after alpha-beta-depleted transplantation in children. This clonotype was recorded at least ten times. Its antigen is unidentified. Germline CDR1 and CDR2: MGHDK and SYGVNS. The V end lost 0 bases, the J end lost 8 bases, and 8 bases lay between the germline ends. The CDR3 length is 13 residues. Study-wide points: The study reportedly traced alpha-beta T cells about two months after transplant to several hundred expanded graft clones. When one year had passed after transplant, most T-cell counts and diversity came from newly produced T cells.

Unique molecular identifiers were incorporated when the TCRbeta library was constructed. Via MiXCR, TCRdb re-called the PCR reads, giving one row per CDR3 protein. The table lists about 300,000 distinct CDR3 sequences, 9.5% to 13% of them singletons. This sample comprised PBMCs, obtained before TCRalphabeta/CD19-depleted stem cell transplant. The chain recombines TRBV25-1 with TRBJ1-3; D is unresolved. This TCR derives from a boy under two years old with acute myeloid leukemia, due to receive a stem cell transplant. For the CDR3, the DNA is TGTGCCAGCAGTGAATATTACCGAGACACCATATATTTT. Its protein is CASSEYYRDTIYF.